Detailed here is one T cell receptor beta chain. Some clones are missing from TCRdb's copy, which holds only in-frame ones; the method was immunoSEQ multiplex PCR. The sample contains around 100,000 clones, just over 90% of which appear only once. The data are from a study of T cell changes during pregnancy in multiple sclerosis. Trimming stripped 1 base from V and 2 bases from J, with 8 bases between. Germline V CDR1 and CDR2: MNHEY, SVGAGI. The CDR3 consists of 15 residues. The TCR sequence derives from a female donor with multiple sclerosis, enrolled in a pregnancy study. The rearrangement joins TRBV6-5 to TRBJ2-2, with D possibly matching TRBD2 (6 bases). Sequencing used peripheral blood, obtained after pregnancy. The CDR3 DNA sequence: TGTGCCAGCAGTTACTGGGACTCAAACACCGGGGAGCTGTTTTTT. Protein sequence: CASSYWDSNTGELFF.